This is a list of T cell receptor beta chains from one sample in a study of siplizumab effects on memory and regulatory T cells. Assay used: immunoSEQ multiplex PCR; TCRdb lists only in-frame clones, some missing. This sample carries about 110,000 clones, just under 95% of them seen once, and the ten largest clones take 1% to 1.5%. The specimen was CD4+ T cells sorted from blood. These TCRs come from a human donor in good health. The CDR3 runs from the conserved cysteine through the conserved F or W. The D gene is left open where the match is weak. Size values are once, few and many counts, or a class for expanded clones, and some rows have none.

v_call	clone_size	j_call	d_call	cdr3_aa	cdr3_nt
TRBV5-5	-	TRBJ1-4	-	CASSFRTGGAREKLFF	TGTGCCAGCAGCTTCCGCACGGGGGGCGCGCGAGAAAAACTGTTTTTT
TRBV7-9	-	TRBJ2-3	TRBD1	CASSREHGDRAYTDTQYF	TGTGCCAGCAGCCGCGAACACGGAGACAGGGCGTACACAGATACGCAGTATTTT
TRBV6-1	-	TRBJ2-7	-	CASSEIVATTGGGYEQYF	TGTGCCAGCAGTGAAATCGTGGCCACAACCGGTGGAGGCTACGAGCAGTACTTC
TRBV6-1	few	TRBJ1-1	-	CASSELYGGEGVEAFF	TGTGCCAGCAGTGAATTATACGGTGGCGAAGGGGTAGAAGCTTTCTTT
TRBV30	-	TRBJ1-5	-	CAWSLGVSNQPQHF	TGTGCCTGGAGTCTGGGGGTCAGCAATCAGCCCCAGCATTTT
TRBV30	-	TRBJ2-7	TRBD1	CAWSIPGRTGSYEQYF	TGTGCCTGGAGTATCCCGGGCCGGACAGGGTCCTACGAGCAGTACTTC
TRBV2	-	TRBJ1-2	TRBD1	CASSEVPGGSRGYTF	TGTGCCAGCAGTGAGGTCCCAGGGGGCTCTCGTGGCTACACCTTC
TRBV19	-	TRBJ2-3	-	CASSIALLGTDTQYF	TGTGCCAGTAGTATAGCCCTACTTGGAACAGATACGCAGTATTTT
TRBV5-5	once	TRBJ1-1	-	CASTRAGGNTEAFF	TGTGCCAGCACCCGGGCGGGGGGTAACACTGAAGCTTTCTTT
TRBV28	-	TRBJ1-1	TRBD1	CASSLKHRGYTEAFF	TGTGCCAGCAGTTTAAAGCACAGGGGTTATACTGAAGCTTTCTTT
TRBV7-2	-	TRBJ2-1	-	CASSLQGQIYNEQFF	TGTGCCAGCAGCTTACAGGGGCAGATCTACAATGAGCAGTTCTTC
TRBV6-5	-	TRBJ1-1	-	CASSLRRTPNTEAFF	TGTGCCAGCAGCTTACGTCGGACACCGAACACTGAAGCTTTCTTT
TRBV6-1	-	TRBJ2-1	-	CASTSMSAYNEQFF	TGTGCCAGCACATCGATGAGCGCCTACAATGAGCAGTTCTTC
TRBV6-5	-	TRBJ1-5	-	CASSRSPYSNQPQHF	TGTGCCAGCTCCCGGAGCCCTTATAGCAATCAGCCCCAGCATTTT
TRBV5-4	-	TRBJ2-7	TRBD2	CASSSGAGGTYEQYF	TGCGCCAGCAGCTCGGGAGCGGGAGGTACCTACGAGCAGTACTTC
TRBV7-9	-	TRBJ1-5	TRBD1	CASSRTEGGEQPQHF	TGTGCCAGCAGCCGAACTGAAGGGGGCGAACAGCCCCAGCATTTT
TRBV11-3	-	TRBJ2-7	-	CASSPTGDEQYF	TGTGCCAGCAGCCCGACAGGAGACGAGCAGTACTTC
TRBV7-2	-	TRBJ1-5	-	CASSLRAGGYSNQPQHF	TGTGCCAGCAGCTTAAGGGCGGGGGGGTATAGCAATCAGCCCCAGCATTTT
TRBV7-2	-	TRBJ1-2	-	CASSPWGGGLELGYTF	TGTGCCAGCAGCCCCTGGGGAGGTGGATTGGAGCTTGGCTACACCTTC
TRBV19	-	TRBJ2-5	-	CASSLLDTSVETQYF	TGTGCCAGTAGTTTGCTGGACACTAGTGTCGAGACCCAGTACTTC
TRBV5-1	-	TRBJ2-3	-	CASTGQTAGTDTQYF	TGCGCCAGCACAGGACAGACCGCTGGCACAGATACGCAGTATTTT
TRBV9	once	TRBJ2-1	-	CASEESRGGNEQFF	TGTGCCAGCGAAGAATCCCGGGGAGGCAATGAGCAGTTCTTC
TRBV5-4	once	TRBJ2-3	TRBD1	CASRYTGGFTDTQYF	TGTGCCAGCAGATACACAGGGGGCTTCACAGATACGCAGTATTTT
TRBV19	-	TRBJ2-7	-	CASSPQGYYEQYF	TGTGCCAGTAGTCCACAGGGCTACTACGAGCAGTACTTC
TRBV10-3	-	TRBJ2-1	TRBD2	CAPRGCGAGVYNEQFF	TGTGCCCCCCGGGGTTGTGGGGCGGGGGTCTACAATGAGCAGTTCTTC
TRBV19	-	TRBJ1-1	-	CASSIGREEAFF	TGTGCCAGTAGTATAGGCCGGGAGGAAGCTTTCTTT
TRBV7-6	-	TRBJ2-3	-	CASSLVGGSTDTQYF	TGTGCCAGCAGCTTAGTAGGTGGGAGCACAGATACGCAGTATTTT